A few counts support the clone carrying this TCR beta chain. These data belong to a study of blood T cell repertoires in COVID-19. Looking at the study overall: Samples came from the United States, Italy and Spain, spanning acute and convalescent COVID-19.

TCRdb's table, derived via immunoSEQ multiplex PCR, lists solely in-frame clones and lacks some. Among about 190,000 clones listed, roughly three quarters were seen once. Participants, 18 to 89 years old, spanned about 26 US areas. Germline CDR1 reads MGHRA; CDR2 reads YSYEKL. After removal of 3 bases from V and 2 bases from J, the junction contained 10 bases not matched to a gene. CDR3 length equals 16 residues. This TCR derives from a woman aged 50 to 60 with acute COVID-19. The V gene is TRBV4-1, the J gene TRBJ2-7, with TRBD2 matching 7 bases. Sequenced input: PBMCs or T cells enriched from blood (not recorded which). CDR3 amino acids: CASSQVRRGLAYEQYV. CDR3 DNA: TGCGCCAGCAGCCAGGTTAGGCGGGGGTTGGCCTACGAGCAGTACGTC.